These 16 T cell receptor beta chains were all obtained from the same sample, sequenced in a study of control samples from healthy donors and cancer patients. Using immunoSEQ multiplex PCR, the repertoire was profiled, and TCRdb retains in-frame clones only, with some absent. The data show about 26,000 clones, 82% seen once. The sample comprised PBMCs. The receptors here all came from a man aged 55 to 69 with colorectal cancer.

This chain joins TRBV5-4 and TRBJ1-1; 7 bases match TRBD1. Germline CDR1 is SGHNT and CDR2 is YYREEE (reference sequence). The CDR3 has 18 amino acids. Trimming removed 0 bases from V and 1 base from J; junction bases left unmatched: 12. The CDR3 protein is CASSLGLRDSFQNTEAFF. The CDR3 bases are TGTGCCAGCAGCTTGGGCCTCCGGGACAGCTTCCAGAACACTGAAGCTTTCTTT.

The chain uses TRBV6-6 and TRBJ1-2; D gene uncertain. Germline assignment: CDR1 MNHNY and CDR2 SVGAGI (reference sequence). The V end was cut by 0 bases, the J end by 4 bases, with 9 bases between. CDR3 length: 14 residues. This CDR3 reads CASSYSDKSYGYTF. For the CDR3, the DNA is TGTGCCAGCAGTTACTCCGACAAGAGCTATGGCTACACCTTC.

The rearrangement uses TRBV5-1 and TRBJ1-1; D remains unclear. Trimming shortened V by 0 bases and J by 1 base, and 7 bases separated the two germline ends. Germline V gives CDR1 SGHRS, CDR2 YFSETQ. The CDR3 contains 14 residues. CDR3 nucleotides: TGCGCCAGCAGCTTGGCCGGTCAGAACACTGAAGCTTTCTTT. Translation gives CASSLAGQNTEAFF.

The gene calls are TRBV18 and TRBJ2-5; no definite D call. This CDR3 is built from 15 residues. Germline assignment: CDR1 KGHSH and CDR2 LQKENI. Between the trimmed V and J ends, which lost 0 bases and 5 bases, there was a span of 13 bases. The CDR3 region is CASSPPSRLGETQYF. CDR3 coding DNA: TGTGCCAGCTCACCACCGAGCCGTCTCGGGGAGACCCAGTACTTC.

The J gene is TRBJ2-3, the V gene TRBV4-1; maybe TRBD2 (5 bases). This CDR3 contains 13 residues. Germline-derived CDR1 and CDR2 are MGHRA and YSYEKL. V dropped 3 bases and J dropped 3 bases, with 7 bases sitting between them. This chain's CDR3 is CASSQPGTDTQYF. The DNA of the CDR3 is TGCGCCAGCAGCCAGCCGGGAACAGATACGCAGTATTTT.

The genes are TRBV21-1 and TRBJ2-7; TRBD2, the table's D call, was not compared with the DNA. TRBV21-1 corresponds to a pseudogene. The CDR3 contains 16 residues. This CDR3 is CAISLGGTESSYEQYV. The DNA of the CDR3 is TGTGCCATCTCTCTGGGGGGGACCGAAAGCTCCTACGAGCAGTACGTC.

The chain joins TRBV10-3 to TRBJ2-1; a possible D gene is TRBD2 (6 bases). Between the trimmed V and J ends, which lost 4 bases and 9 bases, there was a span of 13 bases. The CDR3 extends over 13 amino acids. Per the germline V gene, CDR1 is ENHRY and CDR2 is SYGVKD. CDR3 DNA sequence: TGTGCCATCAGTGGAGGCGGGGCTAGTGAGCAGTTCTTC. It yields the protein CAISGGGASEQFF.

The genes are TRBV9 and TRBJ2-2, with a weak D call TRBD1 (7 bases). The ends were cut back, 1 base at V and 2 bases at J, with 15 bases in the middle. This CDR3 has 17 residues. Germline CDR1 is SGDLS and CDR2 is YYNGEE. CDR3 sequence reads: CASSVLAGGHNTGELFF. Here the CDR3 DNA reads TGTGCCAGCAGCGTACTGGCAGGGGGGCATAACACCGGGGAGCTGTTTTTT.

The chain is built from TRBV24-1 and TRBJ1-2; D possibly corresponds to TRBD1 (5 bases). Germline CDR1 and CDR2: KGHDR and SFDVKD. CDR3 size: 14 residues. Trimming pared 4 bases from V and 4 bases from J, leaving 12 bases between. CDR3 protein: CATSESGTAYGYTF. In DNA, the CDR3 is TGTGCCACCAGTGAATCCGGGACTGCCTATGGCTACACCTTC.

DNA for the CDR3: TGTGCCAGCAGTGAATCACAAACGAACACCGGGGAGCTGTTTTTT. As protein: CASSESQTNTGELFF. The chain couples TRBV6-4 to TRBJ2-2; D is uncertain. The CDR3 covers 15 residues. V dropped 3 bases and J dropped 0 bases, with 8 bases sitting between them. Germline V gene lookup returns CDR1 MRHNA and CDR2 SNTAGT.

This chain links TRBV5-5 with TRBJ1-5; TRBD1 might be the D (6 bases). CDR1 is SGHKS and CDR2 is YYEKEE in the germline V gene (reference sequence). This CDR3 is built from 15 residues. V lost 1 base, J lost 5 bases, and 13 bases lay in between. CDR3 residues: CASSLMGAADQPQHF. In nucleotides, the CDR3 is TGTGCCAGCAGCTTGATGGGGGCGGCGGATCAGCCCCAGCATTTT.

The CDR3 here is CASSQGTGGLFAGELFF. The DNA of the CDR3 is TGCGCCAGCAGCCAGGGTACAGGGGGCCTATTTGCCGGGGAGCTGTTTTTT. This sequence joins TRBV4-1 and TRBJ2-2; 9 bases agree with TRBD1. This CDR3 is built from 17 residues. Trimming at V came to 3 bases and at J to 6 bases, leaving 11 bases not matched to a gene. The V gene's germline CDR1 is MGHRA and CDR2 YSYEKL.

V usage is TRBV21-1 and J usage is TRBJ2-7; the tabulated D call, TRBD1, remains unverified against the DNA. TRBV21-1 is tagged as a pseudogene. This CDR3 region has 14 residues. DNA for the CDR3: TGTGCCAGCAGCAAAACACAGGGAGCATACGAGCAGTACGTC. Translating it yields CASSKTQGAYEQYV.

This clone was found a few times. This chain links TRBV6-6 with TRBJ2-2; the D gene is possibly TRBD2 (6 bases). Trimming took off 8 bases at V and 0 bases at J, with 10 bases between the two ends. The CDR3 consists of 14 residues. CDR1 and CDR2 (germline): MNHNY, SVGAGI (reference sequence). CDR3 residues: CASRGTSNTGELFF. CDR3 nucleotide sequence: TGTGCCAGCCGCGGGACCTCGAACACCGGGGAGCTGTTTTTT.

The chain uses TRBV11-2 and TRBJ1-1; D possibly corresponds to TRBD1 (5 bases). The V end was cut by 2 bases, the J end by 4 bases, with 8 bases between. Germline V gene lookup returns CDR1 SGHAT and CDR2 FQNNGV. CDR3 length: 13 amino acids. The DNA of the CDR3 is TGTGCCAGCAGCTTATCAGGGTTCACTGAAGCTTTCTTT. Its translation: CASSLSGFTEAFF.

V and J are TRBV5-1 and TRBJ1-1, with 10 bases aligning to TRBD1. V shed 0 bases and J 7 bases; nucleotides not matched to a gene: 3. This CDR3 contains 14 residues. Germline CDR1 reads SGHRS; CDR2 reads YFSETQ. Written as DNA, the CDR3 is TGCGCCAGCAGCTTGGGGGACAGGGGAAGTGAAGCTTTCTTT. It translates to CASSLGDRGSEAFF. The entire variable domain, with the rest obtained from reference TRBV5-1 and TRBJ1-1, is as follows: KAGVTQTPRYLIKTRGQQVTLSCSPISGHRSVSWYQQTPGQGLQFLFEYFSETQRNKGNFPGRFSGRQFSNSRSEMNVSTLELGDSALYLCASSLGDRGSEAFFGQGTRLTVV.